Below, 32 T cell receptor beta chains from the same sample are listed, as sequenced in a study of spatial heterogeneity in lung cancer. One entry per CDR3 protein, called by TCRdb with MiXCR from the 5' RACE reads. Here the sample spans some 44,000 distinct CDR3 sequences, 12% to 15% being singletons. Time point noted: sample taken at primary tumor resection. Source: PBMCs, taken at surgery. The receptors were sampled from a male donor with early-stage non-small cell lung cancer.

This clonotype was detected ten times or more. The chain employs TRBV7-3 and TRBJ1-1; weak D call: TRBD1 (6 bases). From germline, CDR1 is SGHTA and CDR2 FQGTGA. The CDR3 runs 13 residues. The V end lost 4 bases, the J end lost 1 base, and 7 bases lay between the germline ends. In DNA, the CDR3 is TGTGCCAGCAGCTGGGGACAGAACACTGAAGCTTTCTTT. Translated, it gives CASSWGQNTEAFF. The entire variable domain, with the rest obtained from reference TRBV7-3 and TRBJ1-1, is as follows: GAGVSQTPSNKVTEKGKYVELRCDPISGHTALYWYRQSLGQGPEFLIYFQGTGAADDSGLPNDRFFAVRPEGSVSTLKIQRTERGDSAVYLCASSWGQNTEAFFGQGTRLTVV.

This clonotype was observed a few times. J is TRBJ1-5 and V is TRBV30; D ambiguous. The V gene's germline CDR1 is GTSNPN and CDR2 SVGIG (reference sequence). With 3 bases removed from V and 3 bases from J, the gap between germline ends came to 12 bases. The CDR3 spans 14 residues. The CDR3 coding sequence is TGTGCCTGGAGCCAACTGGCCCCCAATCAGCCCCAGCATTTT. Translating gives CAWSQLAPNQPQHF.

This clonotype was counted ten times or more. CDR3 protein: CASSPTIHSYNEQFF. The CDR3 nucleotides are TGTGCCAGCAGCCCGACTATCCACTCCTACAATGAGCAGTTCTTC. The chain is built from TRBV7-2 and TRBJ2-1, with a possible D match to TRBD2 (5 bases). V lost 5 bases and J lost 0, with 11 bases in between. The CDR3 runs to 15 residues. Germline V lookup: CDR1 SGHTA, CDR2 FQGNSA.

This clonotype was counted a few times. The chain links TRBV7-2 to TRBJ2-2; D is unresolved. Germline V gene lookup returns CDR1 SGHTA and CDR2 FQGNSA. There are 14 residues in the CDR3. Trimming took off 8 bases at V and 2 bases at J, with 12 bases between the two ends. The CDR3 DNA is TGTGCCAGCCAACCGACTCCTAACACCGGGGAGCTGTTTTTT. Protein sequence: CASQPTPNTGELFF.

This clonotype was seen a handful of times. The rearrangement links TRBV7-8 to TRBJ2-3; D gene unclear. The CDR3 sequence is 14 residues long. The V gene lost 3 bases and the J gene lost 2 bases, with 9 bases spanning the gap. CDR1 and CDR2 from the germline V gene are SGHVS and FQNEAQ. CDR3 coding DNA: TGTGCCAGCAGCTTCCTGACCGTCACAGATACGCAGTATTTT. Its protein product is CASSFLTVTDTQYF. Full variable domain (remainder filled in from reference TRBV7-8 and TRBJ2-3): GAGVSQSPRYKVAKRGQDVALRCDPISGHVSLFWYQQALGQGPEFLTYFQNEAQLDKSGLPSDRFFAERPEGSVSTLKIQRTQQEDSAVYLCASSFLTVTDTQYFGPGTRLTVL.

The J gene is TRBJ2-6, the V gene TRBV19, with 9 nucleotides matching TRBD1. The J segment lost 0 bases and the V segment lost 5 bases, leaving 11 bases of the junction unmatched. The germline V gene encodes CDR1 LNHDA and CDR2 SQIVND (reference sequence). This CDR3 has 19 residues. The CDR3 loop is CASSSPTGGALSGANVLTF. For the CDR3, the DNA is TGTGCCAGTAGTTCACCGACAGGGGGAGCTCTCTCTGGGGCCAACGTCCTGACTTTC.

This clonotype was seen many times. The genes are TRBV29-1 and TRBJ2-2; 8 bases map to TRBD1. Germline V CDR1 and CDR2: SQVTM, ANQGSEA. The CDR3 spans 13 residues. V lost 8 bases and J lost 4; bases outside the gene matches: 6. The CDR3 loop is CSTTGAGTGELFF. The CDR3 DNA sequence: TGCAGCACGACAGGGGCGGGCACCGGGGAGCTGTTTTTT.

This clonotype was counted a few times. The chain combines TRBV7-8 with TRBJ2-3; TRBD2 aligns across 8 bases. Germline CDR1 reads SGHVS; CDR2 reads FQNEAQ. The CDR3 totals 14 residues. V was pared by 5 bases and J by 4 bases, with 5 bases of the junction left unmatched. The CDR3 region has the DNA TGTGCCAGCAGCCCCGGGACTAGTCCAGATACGCAGTATTTT. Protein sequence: CASSPGTSPDTQYF.

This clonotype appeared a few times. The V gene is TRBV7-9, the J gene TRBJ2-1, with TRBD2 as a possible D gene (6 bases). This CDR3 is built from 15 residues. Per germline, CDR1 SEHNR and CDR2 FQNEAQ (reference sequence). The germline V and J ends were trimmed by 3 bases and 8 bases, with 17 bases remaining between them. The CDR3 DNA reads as TGTGCCAGCAGCTTCTCTACGGGAGAGGGCCATGAGCAGTTCTTC. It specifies CASSFSTGEGHEQFF.

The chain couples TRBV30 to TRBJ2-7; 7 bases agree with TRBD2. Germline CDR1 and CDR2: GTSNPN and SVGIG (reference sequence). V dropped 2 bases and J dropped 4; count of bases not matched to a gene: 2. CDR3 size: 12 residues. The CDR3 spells CAWSRLAYEQYF. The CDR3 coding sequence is TGTGCCTGGAGTAGACTAGCTTACGAGCAGTACTTC.

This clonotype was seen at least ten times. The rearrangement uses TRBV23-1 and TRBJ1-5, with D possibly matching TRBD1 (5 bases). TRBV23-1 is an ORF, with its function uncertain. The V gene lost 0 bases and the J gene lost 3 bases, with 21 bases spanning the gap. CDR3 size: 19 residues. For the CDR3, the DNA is TGCGCCAGCAGTCAATCGGATGTCTGCTGCGGGACCCACAATCAGCCCCAGCATTTT. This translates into CASSQSDVCCGTHNQPQHF.

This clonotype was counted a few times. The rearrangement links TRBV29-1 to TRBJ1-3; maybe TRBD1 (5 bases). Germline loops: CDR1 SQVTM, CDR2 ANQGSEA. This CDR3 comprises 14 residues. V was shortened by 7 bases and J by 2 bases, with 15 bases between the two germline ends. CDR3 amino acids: CSAQGEIAGNTIYF. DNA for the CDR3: TGCAGCGCCCAGGGAGAGATTGCTGGAAACACCATATATTTT.

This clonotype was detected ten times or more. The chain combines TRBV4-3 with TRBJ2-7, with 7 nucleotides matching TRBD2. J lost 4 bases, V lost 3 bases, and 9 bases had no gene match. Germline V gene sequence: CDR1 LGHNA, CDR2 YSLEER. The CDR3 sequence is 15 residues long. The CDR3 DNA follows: TGCGCCAGCAGCCACGATGCTAGCGGAGTTTACGAGCAGTACTTC. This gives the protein CASSHDASGVYEQYF.

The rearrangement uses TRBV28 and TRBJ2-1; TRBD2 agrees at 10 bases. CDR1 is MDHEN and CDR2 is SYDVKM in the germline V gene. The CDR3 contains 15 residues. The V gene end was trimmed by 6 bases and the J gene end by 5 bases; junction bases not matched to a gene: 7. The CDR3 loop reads CASSGGLADNNEQFF. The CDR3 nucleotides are TGTGCCAGCAGCGGCGGACTAGCGGACAACAATGAGCAGTTCTTC.

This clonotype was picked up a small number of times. The CDR3 DNA follows: TGTGCCAGCAGTTTAACACTAGCAAGCGAGCAGTTCTTC. It encodes CASSLTLASEQFF. The chain uses TRBV12-3 or TRBV12-4 and TRBJ2-1; TRBD2 might be the D (6 bases). The length of the CDR3 is 13 residues. V shed 2 bases and J shed 10 bases, with 12 bases lying between them.

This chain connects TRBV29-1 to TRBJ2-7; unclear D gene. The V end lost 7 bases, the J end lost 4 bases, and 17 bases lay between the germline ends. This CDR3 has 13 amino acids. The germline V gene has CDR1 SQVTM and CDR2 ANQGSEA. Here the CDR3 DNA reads TGCAGCGCGAGCCACGGACGCACGTACGAGCAGTACTTC. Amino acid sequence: CSASHGRTYEQYF.

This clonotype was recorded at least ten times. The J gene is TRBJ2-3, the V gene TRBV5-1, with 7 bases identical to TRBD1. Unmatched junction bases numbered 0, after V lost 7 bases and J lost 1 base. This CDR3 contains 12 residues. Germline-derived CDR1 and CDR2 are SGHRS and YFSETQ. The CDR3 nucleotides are TGCGCCAGCGGACAGGGCACAGATACGCAGTATTTT. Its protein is CASGQGTDTQYF.

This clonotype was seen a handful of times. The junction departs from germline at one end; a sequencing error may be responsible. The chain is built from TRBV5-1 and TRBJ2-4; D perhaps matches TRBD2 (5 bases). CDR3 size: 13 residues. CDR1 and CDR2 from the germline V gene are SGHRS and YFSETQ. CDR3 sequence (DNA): TGCGCCAGCAACTTGGAAGGGAGAAACATTCAGTACTTC. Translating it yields CASNLEGRNIQYF.

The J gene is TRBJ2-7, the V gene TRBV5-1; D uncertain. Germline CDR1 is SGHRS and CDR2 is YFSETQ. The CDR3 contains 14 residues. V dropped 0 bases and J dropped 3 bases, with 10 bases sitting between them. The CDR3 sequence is CASSLETGVYEQYF. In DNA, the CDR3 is TGCGCCAGCAGCTTGGAAACTGGGGTCTACGAGCAGTACTTC.

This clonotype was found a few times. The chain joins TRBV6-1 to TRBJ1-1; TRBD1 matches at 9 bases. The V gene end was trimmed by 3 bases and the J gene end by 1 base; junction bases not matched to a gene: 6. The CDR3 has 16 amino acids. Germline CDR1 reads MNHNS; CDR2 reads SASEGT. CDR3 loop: CASSDWTGARNTEAFF. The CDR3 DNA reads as TGTGCCAGCAGTGACTGGACAGGGGCCCGGAACACTGAAGCTTTCTTT.

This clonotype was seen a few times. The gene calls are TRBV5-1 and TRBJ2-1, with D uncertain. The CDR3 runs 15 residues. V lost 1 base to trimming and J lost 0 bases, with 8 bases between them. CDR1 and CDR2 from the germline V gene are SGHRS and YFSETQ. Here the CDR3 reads CASSLLSGSYNEQFF. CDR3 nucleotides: TGCGCCAGCAGCTTGTTGTCCGGCTCCTACAATGAGCAGTTCTTC.

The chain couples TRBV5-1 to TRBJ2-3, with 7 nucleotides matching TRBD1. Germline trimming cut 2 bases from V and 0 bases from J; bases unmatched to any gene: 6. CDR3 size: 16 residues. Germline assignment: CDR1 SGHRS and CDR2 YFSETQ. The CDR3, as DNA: TGCGCCAGCAGCTTAGGTACAGGGGATAGCACAGATACGCAGTATTTT. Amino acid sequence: CASSLGTGDSTDTQYF.

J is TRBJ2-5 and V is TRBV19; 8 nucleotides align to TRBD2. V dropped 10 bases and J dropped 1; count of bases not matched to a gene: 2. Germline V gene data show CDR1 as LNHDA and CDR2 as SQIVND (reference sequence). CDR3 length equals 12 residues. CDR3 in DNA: TGTGCCACCCGGGGGGGCCAAGAGACCCAGTACTTC. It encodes CATRGGQETQYF.

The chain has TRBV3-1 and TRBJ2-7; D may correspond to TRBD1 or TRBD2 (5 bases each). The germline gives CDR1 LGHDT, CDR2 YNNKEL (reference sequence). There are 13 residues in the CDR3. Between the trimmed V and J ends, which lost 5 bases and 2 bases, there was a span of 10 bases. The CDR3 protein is CASSEGPTYEQYF. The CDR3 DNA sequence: TGTGCCAGCAGCGAGGGACCCACCTACGAGCAGTACTTC.

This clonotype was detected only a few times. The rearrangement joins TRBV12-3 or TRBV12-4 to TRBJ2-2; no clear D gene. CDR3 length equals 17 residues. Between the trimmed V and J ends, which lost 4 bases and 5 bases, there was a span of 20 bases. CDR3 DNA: TGTGCCAGCAGTTCTTCCACCCCGTCCCCGTCAACCGGGGAGCTGTTTTTT. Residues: CASSSSTPSPSTGELFF.

The CDR3, as DNA: TGTGCCAGCCGCAATGTAGCGGGGGGGCCCAATGAGCAGTTCTTC. Protein: CASRNVAGGPNEQFF. The chain combines TRBV2 with TRBJ2-1; 11 bases map to TRBD2. The V gene end was trimmed by 8 bases and the J gene end by 6 bases; junction bases not matched to a gene: 9. The germline CDR1 and CDR2 sequences are SNHLY and FYNNEI. The CDR3 is 15 amino acids.

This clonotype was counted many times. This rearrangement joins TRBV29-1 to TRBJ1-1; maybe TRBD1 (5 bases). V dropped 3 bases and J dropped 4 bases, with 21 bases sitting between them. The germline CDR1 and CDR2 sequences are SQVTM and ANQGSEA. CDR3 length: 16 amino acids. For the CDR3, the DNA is TGCAGCGTTGATGATTCGTTTCTTATGGGGGGCACTGAAGCTTTCTTT. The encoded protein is CSVDDSFLMGGTEAFF.

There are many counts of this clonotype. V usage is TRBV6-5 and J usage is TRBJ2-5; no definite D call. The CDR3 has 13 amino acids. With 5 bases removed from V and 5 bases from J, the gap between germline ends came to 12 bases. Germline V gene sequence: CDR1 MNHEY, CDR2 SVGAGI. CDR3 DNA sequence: TGTGCCAGCAGTCAAAGGGCGGAGGAGACCCAGTACTTC. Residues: CASSQRAEETQYF.

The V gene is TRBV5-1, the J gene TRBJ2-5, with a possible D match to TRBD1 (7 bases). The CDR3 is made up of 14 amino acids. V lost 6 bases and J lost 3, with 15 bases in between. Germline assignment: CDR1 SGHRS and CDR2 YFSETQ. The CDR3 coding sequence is TGCGCCAGCAACCGGGGGACAGCAAAAGAGACCCAGTACTTC. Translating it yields CASNRGTAKETQYF.

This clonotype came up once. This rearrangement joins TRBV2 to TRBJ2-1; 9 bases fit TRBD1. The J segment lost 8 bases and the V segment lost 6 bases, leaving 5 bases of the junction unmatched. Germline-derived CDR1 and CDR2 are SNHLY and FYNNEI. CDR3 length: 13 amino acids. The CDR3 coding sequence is TGTGCCAGCAGCGACAGGGGGATCGATGAGCAGTTCTTC. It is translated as CASSDRGIDEQFF.

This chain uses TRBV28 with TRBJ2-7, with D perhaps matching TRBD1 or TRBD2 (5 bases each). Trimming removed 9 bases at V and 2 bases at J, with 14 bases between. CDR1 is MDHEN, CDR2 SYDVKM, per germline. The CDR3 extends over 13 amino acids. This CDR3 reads CASPGPRTYEQYF. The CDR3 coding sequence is TGTGCCAGTCCGGGACCTAGAACCTACGAGCAGTACTTC.

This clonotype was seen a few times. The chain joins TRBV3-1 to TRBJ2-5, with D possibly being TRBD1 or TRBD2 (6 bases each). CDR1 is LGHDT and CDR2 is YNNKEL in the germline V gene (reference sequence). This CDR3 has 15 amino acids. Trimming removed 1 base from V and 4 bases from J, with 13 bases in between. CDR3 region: CASSQGAQGGETQYF. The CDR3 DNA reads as TGTGCCAGCAGCCAAGGGGCACAGGGAGGAGAGACCCAGTACTTC.